The rows below give T cell receptor beta chains drawn from one sample of a study of cytomegalovirus exposure and HLA in healthy donors. Measured with immunoSEQ multiplex PCR; TCRdb has only the in-frame clones, and not every one. The sample contains 150,000 to 200,000 clones, roughly 72% of which appear only once. Sequencing used PBMCs. The origin of the receptors is a woman under 40 in good health and CMV-seropositive. Each CDR3 is given with its conserved first and last residue. The order of the fields is V gene, clone size, D gene, J gene, CDR3 protein, CDR3 DNA. D genes are given only for firm matches. Expanded clones get a size class; other rows say once, few or many, or leave the size out.

>TRBV30|NA|NA|TRBJ1-3
CAWSVSGPGNTIYF
TGTGCCTGGAGTGTATCTGGGCCTGGAAACACCATATATTTT
>TRBV18|NA|TRBD1|TRBJ2-5
CASSGLGTGGEETQYF
TGTGCCAGCTCCGGGCTGGGGACAGGGGGCGAAGAGACCCAGTACTTC
>TRBV5-6|NA|NA|TRBJ2-7
CASSLRVASYEQYF
TGTGCCAGCAGCTTGCGAGTAGCATCCTACGAGCAGTACTTC
>TRBV15|NA|TRBD2|TRBJ2-1
CATSSLSGNSYNEQFF
TGTGCCACCAGCAGTCTTAGCGGGAACTCCTACAATGAGCAGTTCTTC
>TRBV7-6|NA|NA|TRBJ2-7
CASSSTYEQYF
TGCGCCAGCAGCTCCACCTACGAGCAGTACTTC
>TRBV27|NA|NA|TRBJ2-1
CASTHRSPYNEQFF
TGTGCCAGCACTCACAGGTCACCTTACAATGAGCAGTTCTTC
>TRBV28|NA|TRBD1|TRBJ2-6
CASSLTGAGANVLTF
TGTGCCAGCAGTTTAACAGGGGCTGGGGCCAACGTCCTGACTTTC
>TRBV28|NA|NA|TRBJ2-7
CASRPAGRTVEQYF
TGTGCCAGCAGGCCGGCGGGGCGGACGGTGGAGCAGTACTTC
>TRBV7-7|NA|TRBD2|TRBJ2-1
CASSRGLAGGVDEQFF
TGTGCCAGCAGCCGAGGACTAGCGGGGGGAGTCGATGAGCAGTTCTTC
>TRBV10-1|NA|NA|TRBJ2-7
CASSGGLGYEQYF
TGCGCCAGCAGTGGTGGGTTGGGCTACGAGCAGTACTTC
>TRBV6-5|once|TRBD1|TRBJ2-7
CASSLRDRGREQYF
TGTGCCAGCAGTCTCCGGGACAGGGGCCGCGAGCAGTACTTC
>TRBV19|NA|NA|TRBJ1-1
CASSIAQAPGTEAFF
TGTGCCAGTAGTATAGCACAGGCCCCGGGCACTGAAGCTTTCTTT
>TRBV18|NA|TRBD1|TRBJ1-2
CASSLRQGASGYTF
TGTGCCAGCTCACTAAGACAGGGGGCGTCCGGCTACACCTTC
>TRBV28|NA|NA|TRBJ1-5
CASSLPGFTGQPQHF
TGTGCCAGCAGTTTACCGGGGTTCACGGGACAGCCCCAGCATTTT
>TRBV6-5|once|NA|TRBJ1-3
CASKNQEGGNTIYF
TGTGCCAGCAAAAATCAGGAGGGTGGAAACACCATATATTTT
>TRBV7-6|NA|NA|TRBJ2-3
CASSLGAWGGTDTQYF
TGTGCCAGCAGCTTAGGTGCATGGGGGGGCACAGATACGCAGTATTTT
>TRBV19|NA|NA|TRBJ1-1
CASSMGTGLTEAFF
TGTGCCAGTAGTATGGGGACTGGATTGACTGAAGCTTTCTTT
>TRBV18|NA|NA|TRBJ1-1
CASSDGQNTEAFF
TGTGCCAGCTCTGATGGACAGAACACTGAAGCTTTCTTT
>TRBV5-8|NA|NA|TRBJ1-2
CASRYPGTRIRGYTF
TGTGCCAGCAGGTACCCCGGGACTCGGATCCGCGGCTACACCTTC
>TRBV18|NA|NA|TRBJ1-1
CASSPNTNTEAFF
TGTGCCAGCTCACCAAACACGAACACTGAAGCTTTCTTT
>TRBV2|NA|TRBD1|TRBJ1-1
CASTRDRDSPRDAEAFF
TGTGCCAGCACCCGGGACAGGGACTCCCCCAGGGACGCTGAAGCTTTCTTT
>TRBV9|NA|NA|TRBJ1-2
CASSVDQQANYGYTF
TGTGCCAGCAGCGTAGATCAACAGGCCAACTATGGCTACACCTTC
>TRBV15|NA|TRBD1|TRBJ2-7
CATSRGRQGAVNEQYF
TGTGCCACCAGCAGAGGAAGGCAGGGGGCTGTCAACGAGCAGTACTTC